This TCR beta chain came from a study of blood T cell repertoires in COVID-19. Study overall: Italy, Spain and the United States were the sources of the convalescent and acute COVID-19 samples.

Germline CDR1 is MNHEY and CDR2 is SVGAGI. V shed 2 bases and J shed 2 bases, with 13 bases lying between them. The CDR3 is 15 residues long. In the original analysis: Nucleated cell number was recorded as an estimate derived from reference gene primer amplification. Repertoires were generated with immunoSEQ multiplex PCR, while TCRdb's copy carries only in-frame clones and drops some. V and J calls plus clone size are reproduced from that table; the DNA served to infer D and trimming. Here the sample spans over 200,000 clones, almost 85% being singletons. Sequencing was performed on peripheral blood. The origin of this receptor is a woman in her 40s with acute or convalescent COVID-19. The chain couples TRBV6-5 to TRBJ2-7; a weak D match, TRBD1 (7 bases). The chain's CDR3 is CASSYGQGGTYEQYF. CDR3 DNA: TGTGCCAGCAGTTACGGGCAGGGGGGAACCTACGAGCAGTACTTC.